This T cell receptor (beta chain) was documented in a study of T-cell reconstitution after alpha-beta-depleted transplantation in children. Preparation of the TCRbeta library was carried out with unique molecular identifiers. TCRdb itself ran the PCR reads through MiXCR, one entry per CDR3 protein. The sample holds more than 300,000 distinct CDR3 sequences; about 17% are singletons and the top ten take roughly two fifths. CDR1 and CDR2 from the germline V gene are SGHTA and FQGNSA. Trimming left V 2 bases short and J 6 bases short, with 11 bases between. CDR3 size: 13 residues. Study-level findings and limits: Reportedly, alpha-beta T cells present about two months post-transplant originated from several hundred expanded clones of graft origin.

This clonotype came up many times. The target antigen is unknown. The chain joins TRBV7-2 to TRBJ2-7, with D possibly matching TRBD2 (6 bases). The sequence came from a male patient aged 2-15 years who had a stem cell transplant for acute lymphoblastic leukemia, so the T cells may come from the graft donor. The material sequenced was PBMCs, mostly from graft donor cells, taken 360 days after TCRalphabeta/CD19-depleted stem cell transplant. CDR3 coding DNA: TGTGCCAGCAGCTTACGAACTAGCCCCGAGCAGTACTTC. Translating it yields CASSLRTSPEQYF.